A single sample is the source of the 16 T cell receptor beta chains below, sequenced in a study of vaccination and CD4 T cells after COVID-19. Time point indicated: late sampling 161 to 241 days after vaccination in a few convalescent patients. Treatment meaning: roughly ten-day PBMC culture with coronavirus spike peptide pools or control peptides (ViraFEST assay). For these receptors, no antigen is known. The Oncomine TCR Beta short-read assay was applied to DNA of cultured CD4+ T cells. Via MiXCR, TCRdb re-called the PCR reads, giving one row per CDR3 protein. The sample includes about 22,000 distinct CDR3 sequences, about half seen only once; the top ten take approximately 13%. This specimen consisted of CD4+ T cells from blood, cultured in vitro, obtained about 7 months after SARS-CoV-2 vaccination. These receptors all come from a human donor who had recovered from COVID-19.

The chain recombines TRBV6-2 or TRBV6-3 with TRBJ2-7; D gene ambiguous. V lost 0 bases and J 3 bases, leaving 18 bases between the germline ends. CDR3 length: 17 amino acids. Germline V lookup: CDR1 MNHEY, CDR2 SVGEGT. The CDR3 protein is CASSYSVQTSLYYEQYF. CDR3 bases: TGTGCCAGCAGTTACTCGGTGCAGACTTCCTTATACTACGAGCAGTACTTC.

In DNA form, the CDR3 reads TGTGCCAGCAGTGAATGGCCAGGCGCGGACACTGAAGCTTTCTTT. The encoded protein is CASSEWPGADTEAFF. This chain uses TRBV6-1 with TRBJ1-1; D gene unclear. The CDR3 is made up of 15 amino acids. In germline, CDR1 is MNHNS, CDR2 SASEGT. V gave up 2 bases and J gave up 3 bases, with 13 bases separating them.

The gene calls are TRBV6-1 and TRBJ2-4; no firm D call. This CDR3 has 13 amino acids. V lost 8 bases, J lost 6 bases, and 14 bases lay in between. Germline V CDR1 and CDR2: MNHNS, SASEGT. DNA for the CDR3: TGTGCCAGCTCTAATAGAGGCGGAAACATTCAGTACTTC. It specifies CASSNRGGNIQYF.

This clonotype was found a few times. V gene TRBV6-5 combines with J gene TRBJ1-2; the match to TRBD1 covers 9 bases. The V and J ends lost 0 bases and 2 bases, in that order; junction bases with no gene match: 4. Germline assignment: CDR1 MNHEY and CDR2 SVGAGI. The CDR3 runs to 16 residues. The CDR3 coding sequence is TGTGCCAGCAGTTACTCGGGACAGGGCCAAAACTATGGCTACACCTTC. It encodes CASSYSGQGQNYGYTF.

The chain uses TRBV7-8 and TRBJ1-2; 7 bases match TRBD1. Germline CDR1 is SGHVS and CDR2 is FQNEAQ. V lost 4 bases and J lost 0; bases outside the gene matches: 5. The CDR3 loop spans 15 amino acids. The CDR3: CASSSQGRTNYGYTF. CDR3 coding DNA: TGTGCCAGCAGCTCACAGGGGAGGACTAACTATGGCTACACCTTC.

This clonotype was detected only a few times. The chain combines TRBV7-6 with TRBJ2-5; TRBD2 might be the D (5 bases). Deletions cut 0 bases from V and 4 bases from J, with 18 bases between. Germline V gene data show CDR1 as SGHVS and CDR2 as FNYEAQ. The CDR3 contains 17 residues. CDR3 nucleotides: TGTGCCAGCAGCTTAGCCGTATTTGGGAGTGGCGGAGAGACCCAGTACTTC. Its protein is CASSLAVFGSGGETQYF.

This chain connects TRBV4-2 to TRBJ2-5; tentatively, D is TRBD2 (6 bases). V was shortened by 1 base and J by 4 bases, with 10 bases between the two germline ends. Germline V CDR1 and CDR2: LGHNA, YNFKEQ. The CDR3 has 14 amino acids. CDR3 amino acids: CASSQAEGGETQYF. The CDR3 DNA reads as TGTGCCAGCAGCCAAGCAGAGGGAGGAGAGACCCAGTACTTC.

The J gene is TRBJ1-2, the V gene TRBV20-1; D not resolved. The germline V gene has CDR1 DFQATT and CDR2 SNEGSKA (reference sequence). The CDR3 sequence is 13 residues long. V shed 7 bases and J shed 5 bases, with 17 bases lying between them. The CDR3 sequence: CSGIPGLGYGYTF. CDR3 bases: TGCAGTGGTATACCGGGCCTCGGTTATGGCTACACCTTC.

The sample holds a few counts of this clonotype. The chain is built from TRBV15 and TRBJ2-3; D is tentatively TRBD1 or TRBD2 (5 bases each). The germline CDR1 and CDR2 sequences are LNHNV and YYDKDF (reference sequence). With 2 bases removed from V and 4 bases from J, the gap between germline ends came to 10 bases. The CDR3 has 14 residues. CDR3 residues: CATSRNLGADTQYF. As DNA, the CDR3 is TGTGCCACCAGCAGAAACTTGGGGGCAGATACGCAGTATTTT.

V usage is TRBV6-1 and J usage is TRBJ2-7; 8 bases line up with TRBD2. The CDR3 covers 13 residues. Looked up from germline, CDR1 is MNHNS and CDR2 is SASEGT. V trimming: 6 bases; J trimming: 7 bases; junction bases outside the gene matches: 8. In nucleotides, the CDR3 is TGTGCCAGCAGATTAGCGGGATTACGGGAGCAGTACTTC. This codes for CASRLAGLREQYF.

This clonotype was recorded a few times. The chain combines TRBV9 with TRBJ2-5; D is unclear. Germline CDR1 is SGDLS and CDR2 is YYNGEE. CDR3 length equals 13 residues. V was cut by 0 bases and J by 5 bases, with 8 bases left in between. In nucleotides, the CDR3 is TGTGCCAGCAGCGTAGGCGGAATCGAGACCCAGTACTTC. This sequence encodes CASSVGGIETQYF.

This clonotype was counted between two and nine times. The gene calls are TRBV7-8 and TRBJ1-1, with 7 bases matching TRBD1. CDR3 length: 12 amino acids. The V gene end was trimmed by 5 bases and the J gene end by 9 bases; junction bases not matched to a gene: 6. CDR1 and CDR2 from the germline V gene are SGHVS and FQNEAQ. The DNA of the CDR3 is TGTGCCAGCAGCGCATACAGGGGCCAAGCTTTCTTT. This sequence encodes CASSAYRGQAFF.

This clonotype was recorded only once. Here the CDR3 reads CASTPLGTQYF. CDR3 DNA sequence: TGTGCCAGCACCCCCCTCGGGACCCAGTACTTC. The V gene is TRBV27, the J gene TRBJ2-5, with D unresolved. The ends were cut back, 7 bases at V and 7 bases at J, with 10 bases in the middle. The CDR3 extends over 11 amino acids. CDR1 and CDR2 (germline): MNHEY, SMNVEV (reference sequence).

This clonotype turned up a few times. This chain links TRBV20-1 with TRBJ1-6, with unresolved D. This CDR3 spans 15 amino acids. Deletions cut 3 bases from V and 0 bases from J, with 9 bases between. Germline V CDR1 and CDR2: DFQATT, SNEGSKA (reference sequence). The CDR3 coding sequence is TGCAGTGCTAGGCTGGATTCCTCCTATAATTCACCCCTCCACTTT. This encodes CSARLDSSYNSPLHF.

The V gene is TRBV6-5, the J gene TRBJ1-1; D remains ambiguous. This CDR3 comprises 14 residues. Trimming removed 2 bases from V and 4 bases from J, with 11 bases in between. CDR1 and CDR2 (germline): MNHEY, SVGAGI. Written as DNA, the CDR3 is TGTGCCAGCAGTTACGTTGGGGTTCGCACTGAAGCTTTCTTT. Its protein product is CASSYVGVRTEAFF.

This chain connects TRBV5-4 to TRBJ2-5; 8 bases fit TRBD1. Germline V gene lookup returns CDR1 SGHNT and CDR2 YYREEE (reference sequence). After removal of 3 bases from V and 4 bases from J, the junction contained 8 bases not matched to a gene. This CDR3 spans 15 amino acids. The CDR3 DNA sequence: TGTGCCAGCAGCTCAACAAGACAGGGGAGAGAGACCCAGTACTTC. The encoded protein is CASSSTRQGRETQYF.